This T cell receptor (beta chain) was captured by sequencing in a study of shared clonotypes between healthy human individuals. Broader study findings: Few donors restricted represented genetic and exposure-history diversity.

About this clone: Its specificity is not known.

CDR3 length equals 15 residues. CDR1 MNHNY and CDR2 SVGAGI come from the germline V gene (reference sequence). The V and J ends lost 5 bases and 7 bases respectively, with 15 bases between them. The assay was carried out at the deep level. Sequenced by immunoSEQ multiplex PCR; TCRdb stores in-frame clones only, minus some. The table shows around 500,000 clones, with roughly 77% occurring only once. The source is a middle-aged woman in good health. Some clones in this sample may be carry-over from other donors' samples. The source material was PBMCs. This chain connects TRBV6-6 to TRBJ1-6; D remains unclear. CDR3 in amino acids: CASSPRRGENSPLHF. CDR3 nucleotide sequence: TGTGCCAGCAGTCCACGGCGGGGAGAGAATTCACCCCTCCACTTT.